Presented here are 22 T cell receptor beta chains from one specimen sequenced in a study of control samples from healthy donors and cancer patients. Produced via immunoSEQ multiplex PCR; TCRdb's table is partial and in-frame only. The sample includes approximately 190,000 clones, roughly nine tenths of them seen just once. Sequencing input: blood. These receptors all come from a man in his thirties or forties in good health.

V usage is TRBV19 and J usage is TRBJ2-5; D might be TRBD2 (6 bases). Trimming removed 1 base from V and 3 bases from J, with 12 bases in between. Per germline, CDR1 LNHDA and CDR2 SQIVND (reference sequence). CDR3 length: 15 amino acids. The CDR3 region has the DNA TGTGCCAGTAGTATAGGGTCGGGAGAAAAAGAGACCCAGTACTTC. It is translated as CASSIGSGEKETQYF.

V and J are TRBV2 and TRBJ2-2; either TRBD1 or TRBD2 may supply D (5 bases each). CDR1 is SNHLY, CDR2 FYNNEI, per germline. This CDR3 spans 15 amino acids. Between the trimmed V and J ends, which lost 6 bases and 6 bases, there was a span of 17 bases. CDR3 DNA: TGTGCCAGCAGGGCGACATGGGGGTCCCCCGGGGAGCTGTTTTTT. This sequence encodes CASRATWGSPGELFF. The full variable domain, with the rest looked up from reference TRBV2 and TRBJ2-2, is EPEVTQTPSHQVTQMGQEVILRCVPISNHLYFYWYRQILGQKVEFLVSFYNNEISEKSEIFDDQFSVERPDGSNFTLKIRSTKLEDSAMYFCASRATWGSPGELFFGEGSRLTVL.

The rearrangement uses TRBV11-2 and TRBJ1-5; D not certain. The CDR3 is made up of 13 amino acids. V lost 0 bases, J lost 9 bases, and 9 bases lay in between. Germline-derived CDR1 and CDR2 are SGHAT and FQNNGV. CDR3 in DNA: TGTGCCAGCAGCTTAGATGTGGGGTTGCCCCAGCATTTT. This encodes CASSLDVGLPQHF.

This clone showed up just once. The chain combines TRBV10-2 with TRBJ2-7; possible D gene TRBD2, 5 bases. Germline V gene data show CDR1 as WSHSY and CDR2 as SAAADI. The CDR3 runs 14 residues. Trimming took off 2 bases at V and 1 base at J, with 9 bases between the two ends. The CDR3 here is CASSEILASYEQYF. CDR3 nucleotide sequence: TGCGCCAGCAGTGAGATCCTAGCTTCCTACGAGCAGTACTTC.

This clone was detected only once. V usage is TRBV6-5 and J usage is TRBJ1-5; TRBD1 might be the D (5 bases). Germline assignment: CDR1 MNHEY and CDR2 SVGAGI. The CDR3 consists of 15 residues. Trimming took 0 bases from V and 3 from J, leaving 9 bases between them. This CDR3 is CASSYSAQANQPQHF. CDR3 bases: TGTGCCAGCAGTTACTCCGCACAGGCCAATCAGCCCCAGCATTTT.

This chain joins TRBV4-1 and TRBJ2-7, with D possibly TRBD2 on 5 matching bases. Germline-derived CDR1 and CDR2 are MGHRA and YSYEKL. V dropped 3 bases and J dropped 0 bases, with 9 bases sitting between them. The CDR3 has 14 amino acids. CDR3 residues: CASSHPDFSYEQYF. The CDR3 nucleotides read TGCGCCAGCAGCCACCCGGACTTCTCCTACGAGCAGTACTTC.

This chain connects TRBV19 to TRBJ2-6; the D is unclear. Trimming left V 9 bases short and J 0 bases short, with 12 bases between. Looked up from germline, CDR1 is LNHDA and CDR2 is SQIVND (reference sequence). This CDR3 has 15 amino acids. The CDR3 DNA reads TGTGCCAGCTTACAGATGGGCTCTGGGGCCAACGTCCTGACTTTC. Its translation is CASLQMGSGANVLTF.

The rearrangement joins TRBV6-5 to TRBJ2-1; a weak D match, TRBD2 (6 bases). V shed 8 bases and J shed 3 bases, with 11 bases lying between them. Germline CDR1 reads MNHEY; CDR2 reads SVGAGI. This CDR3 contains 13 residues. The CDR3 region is CASRDSIYNEQFF. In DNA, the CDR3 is TGTGCCAGCCGGGACTCTATCTACAATGAGCAGTTCTTC.

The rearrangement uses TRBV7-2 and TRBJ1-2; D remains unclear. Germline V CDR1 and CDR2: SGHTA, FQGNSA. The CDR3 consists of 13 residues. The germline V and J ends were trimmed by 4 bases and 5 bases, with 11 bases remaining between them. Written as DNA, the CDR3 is TGTGCCAGCAGCTCGGACGGGCCTTATGGCTACACCTTC. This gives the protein CASSSDGPYGYTF.

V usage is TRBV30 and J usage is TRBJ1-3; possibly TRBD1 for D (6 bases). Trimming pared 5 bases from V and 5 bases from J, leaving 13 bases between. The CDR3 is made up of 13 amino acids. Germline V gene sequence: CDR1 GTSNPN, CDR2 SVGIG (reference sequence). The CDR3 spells CAWEGDTRNTIYF. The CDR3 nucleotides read TGTGCCTGGGAGGGGGACACGAGAAACACCATATATTTT.

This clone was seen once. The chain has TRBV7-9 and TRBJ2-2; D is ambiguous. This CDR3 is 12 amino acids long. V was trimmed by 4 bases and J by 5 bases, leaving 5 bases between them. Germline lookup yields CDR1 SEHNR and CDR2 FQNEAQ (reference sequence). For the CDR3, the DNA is TGTGCCAGCAGCTCTGCAACCGGGGAGCTGTTTTTT. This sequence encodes CASSSATGELFF. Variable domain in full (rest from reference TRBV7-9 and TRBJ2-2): DTGVSQNPRHKITKRGQNVTFRCDPISEHNRLYWYRQTLGQGPEFLTYFQNEAQLEKSRLLSDRFSAERPKGSFSTLEIQRTEQGDSAMYLCASSSATGELFFGEGSRLTVL.

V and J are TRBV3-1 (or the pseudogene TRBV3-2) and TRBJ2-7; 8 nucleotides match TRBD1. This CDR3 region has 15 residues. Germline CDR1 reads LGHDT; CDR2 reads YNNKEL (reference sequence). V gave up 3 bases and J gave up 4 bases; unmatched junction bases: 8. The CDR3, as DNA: TGTGCCAGCAGCCAGAGACAGGGGCCTCTATACGAGCAGTACTTC. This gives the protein CASSQRQGPLYEQYF.

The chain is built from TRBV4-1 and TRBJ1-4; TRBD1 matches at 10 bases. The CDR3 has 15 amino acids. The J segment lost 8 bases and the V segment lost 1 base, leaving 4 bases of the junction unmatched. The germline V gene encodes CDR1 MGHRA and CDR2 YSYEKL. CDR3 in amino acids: CASSQGGTGDEKLFF. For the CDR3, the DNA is TGCGCCAGCAGCCAAGGTGGGACAGGGGACGAAAAACTGTTTTTT.

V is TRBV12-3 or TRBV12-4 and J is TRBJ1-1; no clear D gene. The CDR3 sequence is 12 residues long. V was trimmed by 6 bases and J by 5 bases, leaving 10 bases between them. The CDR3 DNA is TGTGCCAGCAGGAGAATCCTGACTGAAGCTTTCTTT. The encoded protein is CASRRILTEAFF.

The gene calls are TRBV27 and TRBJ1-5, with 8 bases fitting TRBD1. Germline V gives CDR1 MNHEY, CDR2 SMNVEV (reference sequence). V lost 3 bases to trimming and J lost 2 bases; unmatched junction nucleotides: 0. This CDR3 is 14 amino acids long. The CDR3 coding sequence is TGTGCCAGCAGTTTGACAGGGGGCAATCAGCCCCAGCATTTT. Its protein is CASSLTGGNQPQHF.

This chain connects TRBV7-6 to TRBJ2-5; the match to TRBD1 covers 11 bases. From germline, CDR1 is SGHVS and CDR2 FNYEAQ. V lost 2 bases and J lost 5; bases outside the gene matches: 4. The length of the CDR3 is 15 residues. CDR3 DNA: TGTGCCAGCAGCTTAAGTGGACAGGGGGCTGAGACCCAGTACTTC. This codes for CASSLSGQGAETQYF.

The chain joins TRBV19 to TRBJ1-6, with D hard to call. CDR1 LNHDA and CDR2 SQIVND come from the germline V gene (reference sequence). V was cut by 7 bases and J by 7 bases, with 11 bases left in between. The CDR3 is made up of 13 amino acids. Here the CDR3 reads CASKKTENSPLHF. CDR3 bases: TGTGCCAGTAAAAAAACGGAGAATTCACCCCTCCACTTT.

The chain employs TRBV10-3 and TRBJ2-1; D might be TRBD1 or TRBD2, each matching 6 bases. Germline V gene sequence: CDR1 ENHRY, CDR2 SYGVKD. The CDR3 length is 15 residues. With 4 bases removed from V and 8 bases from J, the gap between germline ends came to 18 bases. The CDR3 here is CAISVGSPGGDEQFF. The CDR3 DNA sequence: TGTGCCATCAGTGTGGGTAGCCCCGGGGGCGATGAGCAGTTCTTC.

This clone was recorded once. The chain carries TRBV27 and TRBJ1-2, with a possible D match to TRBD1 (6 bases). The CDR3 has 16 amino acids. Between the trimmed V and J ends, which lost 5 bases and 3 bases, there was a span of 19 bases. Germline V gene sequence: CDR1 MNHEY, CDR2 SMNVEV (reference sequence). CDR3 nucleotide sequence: TGTGCCAGCAGTGACAACCCAACACAGGGTCACTATGGCTACACCTTC. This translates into CASSDNPTQGHYGYTF.

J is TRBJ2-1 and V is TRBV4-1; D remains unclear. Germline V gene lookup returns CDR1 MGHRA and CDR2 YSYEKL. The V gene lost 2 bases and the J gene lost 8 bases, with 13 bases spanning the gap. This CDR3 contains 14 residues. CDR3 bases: TGCGCCAGCAGCCAATCTCCAGGTGTCGATGAGCAGTTCTTC. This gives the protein CASSQSPGVDEQFF.

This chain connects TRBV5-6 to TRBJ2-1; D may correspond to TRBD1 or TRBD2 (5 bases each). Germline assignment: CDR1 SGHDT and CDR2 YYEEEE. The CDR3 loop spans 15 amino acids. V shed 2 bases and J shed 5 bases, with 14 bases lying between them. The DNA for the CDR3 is TGTGCCAGCAGCTTCGGGGCAGGGATCCACAATGAGCAGTTCTTC. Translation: CASSFGAGIHNEQFF.

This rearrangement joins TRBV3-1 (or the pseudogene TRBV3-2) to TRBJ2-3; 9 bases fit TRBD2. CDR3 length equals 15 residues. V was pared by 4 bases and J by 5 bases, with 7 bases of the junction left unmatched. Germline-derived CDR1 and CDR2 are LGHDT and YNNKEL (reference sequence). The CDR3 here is CASSLLLAGGDTQYF. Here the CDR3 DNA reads TGTGCCAGCAGCCTCCTACTAGCGGGTGGAGATACGCAGTATTTT.